This TCR beta chain was sequenced in a study of blood T cell repertoires in COVID-19 (dated by TCRdb to 2020 to 2021). A note on the overall study: Collaborator samples came from the United States, Italy and Spain and covered acute and convalescent phases of COVID-19. The material from the prospective study consisted of cDNA or gDNA derived from T cells, B-cell-depleted T cells, or PBMCs. The dataset comprised deeply sampled blood TCRbeta repertoires from subjects exposed to, actively infected with, or recovered from COVID-19. The repertoires were released in a freely available public database meant as a resource for research on the immune response to SARS-CoV-2. The samples were drawn from two sources: the first 160 participants of the ongoing ImmuneRACE study, and 950 to 1,500 subjects contributed by 6 global collaborators. Sample metadata almost always included a de-identified subject ID, COVID-19 status, age in years and sex. Where available, HLA class I and class II types were obtained from metadata supplied by the sample provider rather than from assay-based typing.

In this sample, this clone turned up a few times. The clone's antigen remains unknown. Per-base quality was not reported, and no clone a single base away is much larger than it. What the research found in general, with its limitations: The quantity of clinical and demographic metadata differed by source and by participant and was supplied without curation.

Collaborating institutions collected whole blood in K2EDTA tubes following their own protocols. For TCRbeta analysis, collaborator samples were shipped as frozen whole blood, as isolated PBMCs, or as DNA extracted from either sample type. The immunoSEQ Assay, a bias-controlled multiplex PCR, was used to amplify TCRbeta CDR3 regions from genomic DNA. Per the source publication's procedure: The number of nucleated cells in each sample was estimated by amplification of reference gene primers within the assay. To quantify the absolute abundance of each unique TCRbeta CDR3 rearrangement, sequence reads were collapsed and filtered. For each sample, productive Simpson clonality was calculated by taking the square root of Simpson's diversity index across productive rearrangements. The table comes from immuneACCESS by way of TCRdb, which keeps in-frame sequences with V and J called. Part of the clones is missing from these tables; in studies checked, under half for an unresolved V gene and the rest for unknown reasons. Clone size and V and J calls were adopted from that table, with D and trimming inferred from the DNA. Present in this sample are 150,000 or so clones, roughly four fifths of which were seen just once. 25% to 30% of the sample is held by the ten biggest clonotypes.

Sequenced sample: peripheral blood. The TCR was taken from a woman aged 55 to 70 with acute or convalescent COVID-19.

The CDR3 reads CAISDGQGNQPQHF. Here is the DNA: TGTGCCATCAGTGATGGACAGGGGAATCAGCCCCAGCATTTT. The chain is encoded by TRBV10-3 joined to TRBJ1-5; TRBD1 lines up with 9 middle nucleotides. Including the terminal cysteine and phenylalanine, the CDR3 comprises 14 residues. Just the 42-base CDR3 DNA is kept, in frame starting at base 1. Sequences ENHRY (CDR1) and SYGVKD (CDR2) are obtained from the germline V gene. V ends up 3 bases short and J 4 bases short, with an unmatched junction base count of 1.